The 23 T cell receptor beta chains given below trace back to one sample, sequenced in a study of T cells after posttransplantation cyclophosphamide. Treatment was busulfan-fludarabine conditioning, a marrow graft, and cyclophosphamide on days +3 and +4. Profiled with immunoSEQ multiplex PCR; TCRdb holds only in-frame clones, not every one. Observed are approximately 1,200 clones, no singletons, with the top ten taking less than 50%. Sequencing was performed on PBMCs, taken 84 days after allogeneic stem cell transplant with posttransplant cyclophosphamide. The receptors derive from a male patient younger than 45 who received an allogeneic stem cell transplant from a related donor, was CMV-positive, and had no GVHD. A share of the T cells may be of graft donor origin.

Relative to its sample, this clone is medium-sized. This rearrangement joins TRBV4-2 to TRBJ2-1; TRBD2 matches 12 bases. The ends lost 1 base at V and 3 bases at J; junction bases unmatched: 4. Germline V lookup: CDR1 LGHNA, CDR2 YNFKEQ. There are 17 residues in the CDR3. CDR3: CASSQAGLAGLYNEQFF. CDR3 in DNA: TGTGCCAGCAGCCAAGCGGGACTAGCGGGCCTCTACAATGAGCAGTTCTTC.

By frequency in the sample, this clone is medium-sized (0.01 to 0.1%). This rearrangement joins TRBV11-1 to TRBJ2-1; maybe TRBD1 (5 bases). The germline V gene has CDR1 SGHAT and CDR2 FQDESV (reference sequence). V lost 3 bases to trimming and J lost 4 bases, with 10 bases between them. This CDR3 is 14 amino acids long. In DNA form, the CDR3 reads TGTGCCAGCAGCTTTGGACACACTTACAATGAGCAGTTCTTC. This codes for CASSFGHTYNEQFF.

This clone was seen repeatedly, ten times or more. The V call is TRBV20-1, the J call TRBJ1-2, with a tentative D call TRBD1 (6 bases). The CDR3 has 11 amino acids. Trimming stripped 8 bases from V and 4 bases from J, with 11 bases between. The germline CDR1 and CDR2 sequences are DFQATT and SNEGSKA (reference sequence). CDR3 protein: CSLRGSYGYTF. The CDR3 DNA is TGCAGTCTCAGGGGCAGCTATGGCTACACCTTC.

This clone is classed as medium-sized. V usage is TRBV5-6 and J usage is TRBJ1-4, with D unresolved. Trimming pared 4 bases from V and 12 bases from J, leaving 19 bases between. The CDR3 loop spans 14 amino acids. Germline CDR1 reads SGHDT; CDR2 reads YYEEEE. The CDR3 sequence is CASSPPLDKRELFF. The CDR3 nucleotides are TGTGCCAGCAGCCCACCTCTTGATAAAAGGGAACTGTTTTTT.

This clone is classed as medium-sized (0.01 to 0.1%). The gene calls are TRBV5-4 and TRBJ2-3; D gene ambiguous. The V end was cut by 2 bases, the J end by 6 bases, with 7 bases between. Germline CDR1 reads SGHNT; CDR2 reads YYREEE (reference sequence). There are 12 residues in the CDR3. This chain's CDR3 is CASSFSVDTQYF. The CDR3 nucleotides are TGTGCCAGCAGCTTCAGTGTGGATACGCAGTATTTT.

This clone appeared many times. CDR3 protein: CASSSRDIYEQYF. The CDR3 DNA reads as TGTGCCAGTAGTTCCCGGGACATCTACGAGCAGTACTTC. The chain employs TRBV19 and TRBJ2-7; possibly TRBD1 for D (6 bases). V lost 5 bases, J lost 3 bases, and 11 bases lay in between. The CDR3 covers 13 residues. CDR1 is LNHDA and CDR2 is SQIVND in the germline V gene (reference sequence).

This clone was detected ten times or more. The chain's CDR3 is CASSLEQGRLNYGYTF. CDR3 coding DNA: TGTGCCAGCAGCTTGGAACAGGGGCGGCTTAACTATGGCTACACCTTC. V usage is TRBV5-6 and J usage is TRBJ1-2; TRBD1 matches at 7 bases. The germline CDR1 and CDR2 sequences are SGHDT and YYEEEE. V lost 0 bases, J lost 1 base, and 6 bases stayed unmatched. This CDR3 comprises 16 residues. Looking up the rest from reference TRBV5-6 and TRBJ1-2 gives the full variable domain: DAGVTQSPTHLIKTRGQQVTLRCSPKSGHDTVSWYQQALGQGPQFIFQYYEEEERQRGNFPDRFSGHQFPNYSSELNVNALLLGDSALYLCASSLEQGRLNYGYTFGSGTRLTVV.

This clone appeared many times. The CDR3 reads CASSPPGIETQYF. Here the CDR3 DNA reads TGTGCCAGCAGCCCCCCAGGGATAGAGACCCAGTACTTC. This chain joins TRBV28 and TRBJ2-5; D possibly corresponds to TRBD1 (5 bases). With 6 bases removed from V and 4 bases from J, the gap between germline ends came to 12 bases. CDR1 MDHEN and CDR2 SYDVKM come from the germline V gene. The CDR3 has 13 residues.

By its share, this clone is medium-sized. The chain carries TRBV7-2 and TRBJ2-7; D possibly corresponds to TRBD2 (5 bases). Germline CDR1 SGHTA, CDR2 FQGNSA. This CDR3 comprises 14 residues. Trimming removed 3 bases from V and 5 bases from J, with 14 bases in between. DNA for the CDR3: TGTGCCAGCAGCTTGCGGGCCCCGAGCCACGAGCAGTACTTC. Translated: CASSLRAPSHEQYF.

This clone was observed at least ten times. The chain combines TRBV30 with TRBJ2-7, with a weak D call TRBD1 (6 bases). Germline V gene data show CDR1 as GTSNPN and CDR2 as SVGIG (reference sequence). The CDR3 has 13 amino acids. V dropped 5 bases and J dropped 0 bases, with 11 bases sitting between them. The CDR3 nucleotides read TGTGCCTGGGACGACAGGAGCTCCTACGAGCAGTACTTC. Its translation: CAWDDRSSYEQYF.

At least ten counts were recorded for this clone. The genes are TRBV30 and TRBJ1-5; D not resolved. Germline V gene data show CDR1 as GTSNPN and CDR2 as SVGIG (reference sequence). Trimming stripped 2 bases from V and 5 bases from J, with 7 bases between. This CDR3 has 12 residues. This CDR3 reads CAWSTNYQPQHF. The CDR3 DNA reads as TGTGCCTGGAGTACGAACTATCAGCCCCAGCATTTT.

In regard to this clone: This may stem from a read error, because a much larger clone lies one nucleotide away. This chain uses TRBV7-2 with TRBJ2-7; D gene unclear. The germline CDR1 and CDR2 sequences are SGHTA and FQGNSA. The CDR3 has 14 residues. V was clipped by 4 bases and J by 0 bases, with 10 bases between them. Written as DNA, the CDR3 is TGTGCCAGCAGCTCCCAGTTGGCCTCCTACGAGCAGTACTTC. It translates to CASSSQLASYEQYF.

This clone rates as medium-sized. The chain employs TRBV2 and TRBJ2-3, with TRBD2 matching over 11 bases. The junction had 5 bases not matched to a gene; V was cut back by 11 bases and J by 1 base. The germline gives CDR1 SNHLY, CDR2 FYNNEI. The CDR3 has 14 amino acids. The CDR3 DNA sequence: TGTGCCGGGAAACTAGCGGGAGGCACAGATACGCAGTATTTT. Translating gives CAGKLAGGTDTQYF.

This clone was found many times. This sequence joins TRBV27 and TRBJ2-5; D is ambiguous. The germline CDR1 and CDR2 sequences are MNHEY and SMNVEV (reference sequence). The germline V and J ends were trimmed by 1 base and 1 base, with 10 bases remaining between them. This CDR3 is built from 15 residues. CDR3 loop: CASSLYPASQETQYF. The CDR3 DNA reads as TGTGCCAGCAGTTTATATCCAGCGAGCCAAGAGACCCAGTACTTC.

This clone qualifies as medium-sized. This rearrangement joins TRBV19 to TRBJ2-3, with D maybe TRBD2 (6 bases). With 8 bases removed from V and 4 bases from J, the gap between germline ends came to 16 bases. CDR3 length: 14 residues. CDR1 is LNHDA, CDR2 SQIVND, per germline (reference sequence). The CDR3 DNA reads as TGTGCCAGTGCGCGGGGTTTCATTTCAGATACGCAGTATTTT. Amino acid sequence: CASARGFISDTQYF.

By share of the sample, this clone is medium-sized. The chain couples TRBV19 to TRBJ2-1, with TRBD1 matching 10 bases. This CDR3 is built from 18 residues. CDR1 and CDR2 from the germline V gene are LNHDA and SQIVND (reference sequence). The J segment lost 1 base and the V segment lost 0 bases, leaving 6 bases of the junction unmatched. The CDR3 bases are TGTGCCAGTAGTATAGAGGGGGGACAGGGGAGGTCCTACAATGAGCAGTTCTTC. It yields the protein CASSIEGGQGRSYNEQFF.

In this sample, this clone is medium-sized. The rearrangement joins TRBV27 to TRBJ1-2, with a weak D call TRBD1 (5 bases). CDR1 is MNHEY and CDR2 is SMNVEV in the germline V gene (reference sequence). V lost 3 bases, J lost 3 bases, and 14 bases lay in between. The CDR3 is 15 amino acids. The CDR3 loop reads CASSFQAGHYYGYTF. As DNA, the CDR3 is TGTGCCAGCAGTTTTCAGGCAGGGCATTACTATGGCTACACCTTC.

This clone is termed medium-sized. J is TRBJ2-5 and V is TRBV5-4; TRBD2 might be the D (6 bases). With 2 bases removed from V and 4 bases from J, the gap between germline ends came to 9 bases. The CDR3 is made up of 13 amino acids. From germline, CDR1 is SGHNT and CDR2 YYREEE (reference sequence). In nucleotides, the CDR3 is TGTGCCAGCAGCTTAGTCGGGGGAGAGACCCAGTACTTC. It encodes CASSLVGGETQYF. Based on the CDR3 plus reference TRBV5-4 and TRBJ2-5, the full variable domain is ETGVTQSPTHLIKTRGQQVTLRCSSQSGHNTVSWYQQALGQGPQFIFQYYREEENGRGNFPPRFSGLQFPNYSSELNVNALELDDSALYLCASSLVGGETQYFGPGTRLLVL.

This clone is medium-sized. V is TRBV18 and J is TRBJ1-5, with D perhaps TRBD1 (6 bases). Germline lookup yields CDR1 KGHSH and CDR2 LQKENI. The CDR3 runs 15 residues. With 2 bases removed from V and 9 bases from J, the gap between germline ends came to 17 bases. The CDR3 sequence is CASSPGGQTTLPQHF. The CDR3 region has the DNA TGTGCCAGCTCACCAGGCGGACAGACTACGTTGCCCCAGCATTTT.

Within the sample, this clone is medium-sized. This rearrangement joins TRBV25-1 to TRBJ2-4, with a weak D call TRBD1 (5 bases). This CDR3 contains 15 residues. V lost 5 bases and J lost 7, with 18 bases in between. Per germline, CDR1 MGHDK and CDR2 SYGVNS. CDR3 sequence (DNA): TGTGCCAGCAGTCCGCACTCAGGGTTTTGGAACATTCAGTACTTC. It is translated as CASSPHSGFWNIQYF.

This clone qualifies as medium-sized. V usage is TRBV27 and J usage is TRBJ2-1; 11 bases are a match to TRBD2. This CDR3 spans 17 amino acids. Germline V CDR1 and CDR2: MNHEY, SMNVEV (reference sequence). V lost 5 bases and J lost 2; bases outside the gene matches: 8. The CDR3, as DNA: TGTGCCAGCAGTACCAAGACTAGCGGGGACCCCTACAATGAGCAGTTCTTC. It specifies CASSTKTSGDPYNEQFF.

By share, this clone ranks as medium-sized. The chain combines TRBV2 with TRBJ1-4; D is undetermined. The CDR3 runs 13 residues. Trimming left V 11 bases short and J 4 bases short, with 14 bases between. From germline, CDR1 is SNHLY and CDR2 FYNNEI. The CDR3 loop is CASQNAYNEKLFF. DNA for the CDR3: TGTGCCTCGCAGAACGCTTATAATGAAAAACTGTTTTTT.

In its sample, this clone is medium-sized. The chain joins TRBV11-3 to TRBJ2-1; 9 bases are shared with TRBD2. The V and J ends lost 3 bases and 2 bases, in that order; junction bases with no gene match: 5. The CDR3 length is 16 residues. CDR1 is SGHNT, CDR2 YENEEA, per germline. This CDR3 reads CASSFYTSGPYNEQFF. DNA of the CDR3: TGTGCCAGCAGCTTCTACACTAGCGGGCCCTACAATGAGCAGTTCTTC.